The 2 T cell receptor beta chains given below trace back to one sample, sequenced in a study of spatial heterogeneity in lung cancer. TCRdb used MiXCR to reprocess the 5' RACE reads, holding one entry per CDR3 protein. The sample has about 10,000 distinct CDR3 sequences; 12% are singletons. These receptors' antigens are unknown. The time point was: sample taken at primary tumor resection. The study's findings and limits: Counts of expanded intratumoral alpha and beta TCRs tracked tumor mutation counts.

Sample: lung tumor tissue, taken at surgery. These receptor sequences come from a male donor with early-stage non-small cell lung cancer.

This clonotype is deemed medium-sized (0.01 to 0.1%). The V gene is TRBV6-1, the J gene TRBJ1-5; unclear D gene. The CDR3 is 14 amino acids. Germline V lookup: CDR1 MNHNS, CDR2 SASEGT. Trimming removed 3 bases from V and 5 bases from J, with 11 bases in between. The CDR3 here is CASSDSGIDQPQHF. The DNA of the CDR3 is TGTGCCAGCAGTGATTCAGGAATAGATCAGCCCCAGCATTTT.

This clonotype is categorized as medium-sized. The J gene is TRBJ2-3, the V gene TRBV13, with D perhaps matching TRBD1 or TRBD2 (5 bases each). V was clipped by 0 bases and J by 1 base, with 17 bases between them. The CDR3 covers 18 residues. Germline CDR1 reads PRHDT; CDR2 reads FYEKMQ (reference sequence). DNA of the CDR3: TGTGCCAGCAGCTTAGGTATCAGGGAGAGTCCCCGCACAGATACGCAGTATTTT. Translated: CASSLGIRESPRTDTQYF. The full variable domain, in which reference TRBV13 and TRBJ2-3 provide the parts outside the CDR3, is AAGVIQSPRHLIKEKRETATLKCYPIPRHDTVYWYQQGPGQDPQFLISFYEKMQSDKGSIPDRFSAQQFSDYHSELNMSSLELGDSALYFCASSLGIRESPRTDTQYFGPGTRLTVL.